This TCR beta chain was identified in a study of T cells expressing NK-cell markers. Study overall: Among the eight sequenced donors, seven tested HCMV-seropositive and one tested seronegative. Overall study results and limits: The CD3+CD56-NKG2C+ fraction of a handful of donors was also led by these clonotypes.

One entry per CDR3 protein, without DNA, is what TCRdb gives after re-calling the 5' RACE reads. The data show about half a million distinct CDR3 sequences, and the top ten clones hold 1.4%. Details on this clonotype: What it binds is unknown.

In germline, CDR1 is DFQATT, CDR2 SNEGSKA (reference sequence). This CDR3 has 14 amino acids. The J gene is TRBJ2-1, the V gene TRBV20-1; TCRdb's D call, TRBD2, is unchecked because there is no DNA. This clonotype was sampled from a woman in her forties or fifties in good health. The sample was blood T cells: a sorted CD56 or NKG2C T cell subset, CD4+ or CD8+ T cells, or bulk PBMC T cells (not recorded which). The CDR3 is CSAYLAGRYNEQFF.